Following are 26 T cell receptor beta chains from one sample sequenced in a study of cytomegalovirus exposure and HLA in healthy donors. Primers for the PCR totalled 60 Vbeta and 13 Jbeta. Profiling relied on immunoSEQ multiplex PCR, and the TCRdb table lists in-frame clones only, not all of them. The sample consists of 150,000 or so clones, roughly 77% of them appearing once. The specimen was PBMCs. The receptors were gathered from a young man in good health and CMV-seropositive.

The V call is TRBV27, the J call TRBJ1-1; D possibly corresponds to TRBD1 (5 bases). CDR1 is MNHEY, CDR2 SMNVEV, per germline (reference sequence). V was shortened by 3 bases and J by 6 bases, with 14 bases between the two germline ends. This CDR3 region has 14 residues. The DNA of the CDR3 is TGTGCCAGCAGTTTGATCGACCAAGGGGCTGAAGCTTTCTTT. Amino acids: CASSLIDQGAEAFF.

Here the CDR3 reads CASRMGLAEGEQYF. The CDR3 DNA follows: TGCGCCAGCAGGATGGGACTAGCGGAAGGCGAGCAGTACTTC. The chain links TRBV10-1 to TRBJ2-7, with 11 bases lining up with TRBD2. Germline CDR1 reads WNHNN; CDR2 reads SYGVQD (reference sequence). The CDR3 length is 14 residues. V shed 6 bases, J shed 6 bases, and the junction held 7 bases outside the gene matches.

The V call is TRBV18, the J call TRBJ2-1, with D possibly TRBD2 on 6 matching bases. CDR1 is KGHSH, CDR2 LQKENI, per germline. V was cut by 5 bases and J by 6 bases, with 14 bases left in between. The CDR3 has 14 amino acids. CDR3 nucleotide sequence: TGTGCCAGCTCAACCGGGACTTCTCCCAATGAGCAGTTCTTC. Translation: CASSTGTSPNEQFF.

The chain joins TRBV5-1 to TRBJ1-1; TRBD1 aligns across 9 bases. The V segment lost 6 bases and the J segment 4 bases; nucleotides outside the gene matches: 4. This CDR3 is built from 13 residues. Germline V CDR1 and CDR2: SGHRS, YFSETQ. This chain's CDR3 is CASTDRGGTEAFF. The DNA for the CDR3 is TGCGCCAGCACCGACAGGGGGGGCACTGAAGCTTTCTTT. Filled out from reference TRBV5-1 and TRBJ1-1, the complete variable domain reads KAGVTQTPRYLIKTRGQQVTLSCSPISGHRSVSWYQQTPGQGLQFLFEYFSETQRNKGNFPGRFSGRQFSNSRSEMNVSTLELGDSALYLCASTDRGGTEAFFGQGTRLTVV.

The rearrangement uses TRBV5-1 and TRBJ2-7; D is undetermined. This CDR3 comprises 14 residues. V lost 3 bases and J 7 bases, leaving 17 bases between the germline ends. The V gene's germline CDR1 is SGHRS and CDR2 YFSETQ. The CDR3 DNA reads as TGCGCCAGCAGCTCCAATCGGCCCGAGGAGGAGCAGTACTTC. It codes for CASSSNRPEEEQYF.

This chain uses TRBV5-5 with TRBJ1-5; D ambiguous. The CDR3 totals 16 residues. Germline CDR1 and CDR2: SGHKS and YYEKEE (reference sequence). V lost 4 bases, J lost 2 bases, and 16 bases lay in between. The CDR3 DNA reads as TGTGCCAGCAGCCCTCTCGGCCCTCTAGGCAATCAGCCCCAGCATTTT. Protein: CASSPLGPLGNQPQHF.

The V gene is TRBV6-1, the J gene TRBJ1-6; TRBD1 agrees at 7 bases. The CDR3 runs to 13 residues. The V gene's germline CDR1 is MNHNS and CDR2 SASEGT. V lost 6 bases to trimming and J lost 19 bases; unmatched junction nucleotides: 15. CDR3 sequence (DNA): TGTGCCAGCAGCGCTTACTCCGGGACAGAAGGACACTTT. Protein product: CASSAYSGTEGHF.

This clone appeared a few times. This chain joins TRBV7-2 and TRBJ2-7, with a tentative D call TRBD1 (5 bases). CDR1 and CDR2 from the germline V gene are SGHTA and FQGNSA. Trimming removed 4 bases from V and 2 bases from J, with 15 bases in between. The CDR3 extends over 15 amino acids. CDR3 protein: CASSSYSTGAYEQYF. For the CDR3, the DNA is TGTGCCAGCAGCTCTTACTCCACAGGAGCCTACGAGCAGTACTTC.

The V call is TRBV4-1, the J call TRBJ2-2; D may be TRBD2 (7 bases). The CDR3 totals 17 residues. CDR1 is MGHRA, CDR2 YSYEKL, per germline. V shed 1 base and J shed 3 bases, with 15 bases lying between them. The CDR3 region has the DNA TGCGCCAGCAGCCAAGGAAGGGGGGGGGCGTACACCGGGGAGCTGTTTTTT. Encoded protein: CASSQGRGGAYTGELFF.

This clone has just one count. The chain employs TRBV9 and TRBJ2-1; 7 nucleotides align to TRBD2. The CDR3 loop spans 15 amino acids. V lost 0 bases, J lost 3 bases, and 3 bases stayed unmatched. Per germline, CDR1 SGDLS and CDR2 YYNGEE. The CDR3 loop is CASSVDLAVYNEQFF. In nucleotides, the CDR3 is TGTGCCAGCAGCGTAGACCTAGCGGTCTACAATGAGCAGTTCTTC.

The chain carries TRBV30 and TRBJ2-5, with 8 positions matching TRBD1. This CDR3 region has 15 residues. V was clipped by 2 bases and J by 3 bases; unmatched bases: 8. Per the germline V gene, CDR1 is GTSNPN and CDR2 is SVGIG (reference sequence). CDR3 sequence (DNA): TGTGCCTGGAGTAGCATTGGGACAGGAAAAGAGACCCAGTACTTC. It yields the protein CAWSSIGTGKETQYF.

The chain employs TRBV5-6 and TRBJ1-6; D gene uncertain. V was pared by 7 bases and J by 9 bases, with 11 bases between. The length of the CDR3 is 12 residues. Germline CDR1 SGHDT, CDR2 YYEEEE. As DNA, the CDR3 is TGTGCCAGCCAGTGGGAGAGTTCACCCCTCCACTTT. Translating gives CASQWESSPLHF.

The chain is built from TRBV28 and TRBJ2-7; a weak D match, TRBD2 (5 bases). The CDR3 is 13 residues long. The V end lost 4 bases, the J end lost 5 bases, and 12 bases lay between the germline ends. CDR1 MDHEN and CDR2 SYDVKM come from the germline V gene. In nucleotides, the CDR3 is TGTGCCAGCAGTTCCCCCGGGAAGCACGAGCAGTACTTC. It is translated as CASSSPGKHEQYF.

V gene TRBV5-4 combines with J gene TRBJ2-7; the match to TRBD2 covers 14 bases. Germline trimming cut 4 bases from V and 3 bases from J; bases unmatched to any gene: 6. The CDR3 sequence is 16 residues long. In germline, CDR1 is SGHNT, CDR2 YYREEE (reference sequence). In DNA, the CDR3 is TGTGCCAGCAGCCGTGGGACTAGCGGGAGTTTCTACGAGCAGTACTTC. It is translated as CASSRGTSGSFYEQYF.

The chain couples TRBV7-2 to TRBJ2-2, with a tentative D call TRBD1 (6 bases). The CDR3 sequence is 15 residues long. The germline CDR1 and CDR2 sequences are SGHTA and FQGNSA. The V and J ends lost 2 bases and 4 bases respectively, with 11 bases between them. CDR3 region: CASSLIQGTTGELFF. As DNA, the CDR3 is TGTGCCAGCAGCTTAATCCAGGGGACCACCGGGGAGCTGTTTTTT.

The rearrangement uses TRBV6-5 and TRBJ1-2; no clear D gene. V was pared by 0 bases and J by 8 bases, with 19 bases between. The CDR3 is 16 amino acids. Germline V gene sequence: CDR1 MNHEY, CDR2 SVGAGI. In nucleotides, the CDR3 is TGTGCCAGCAGTTACTCGAGGGCCCGAGGCTTTGGGGGCTACACCTTC. It translates to CASSYSRARGFGGYTF.

This chain links TRBV19 with TRBJ2-1, with D perhaps matching TRBD1 (6 bases). This CDR3 region has 14 residues. Germline CDR1 is LNHDA and CDR2 is SQIVND (reference sequence). The ends were cut back, 5 bases at V and 0 bases at J, with 8 bases in the middle. The CDR3 region is CASSGQSSYNEQFF. The CDR3 DNA follows: TGTGCCAGTAGTGGACAGTCCTCCTACAATGAGCAGTTCTTC.

The chain couples TRBV6-5 to TRBJ2-7; 9 bases align to TRBD2. V lost 8 bases, J lost 5 bases, and 10 bases stayed unmatched. This CDR3 spans 14 amino acids. Germline V gives CDR1 MNHEY, CDR2 SVGAGI. This CDR3 reads CASSSGGLGHEQYF. In DNA form, the CDR3 reads TGTGCCAGCTCGAGCGGGGGGCTGGGCCACGAGCAGTACTTC.

The gene calls are TRBV4-3 and TRBJ2-1, with D possibly being TRBD1 (6 bases). Trimming cost V 0 bases and J 0 bases, with 18 bases left between them. Germline CDR1 reads LGHNA; CDR2 reads YSLEER. The CDR3 sequence is 19 residues long. The CDR3 reads CASSQDRGQTLSSYNEQFF. The CDR3 DNA reads TGCGCCAGCAGCCAAGATCGGGGACAAACCTTGAGCTCCTACAATGAGCAGTTCTTC.

This clone has just one count. This chain links TRBV28 with TRBJ2-7; TRBD1 agrees at 11 bases. V shed 4 bases, J shed 1 base, and the junction held 6 bases outside the gene matches. The CDR3 runs 16 residues. Germline V gene sequence: CDR1 MDHEN, CDR2 SYDVKM. In DNA form, the CDR3 reads TGTGCCAGCAGTTCCCGGGGACAGGGGGGATCCTACGAGCAGTACTTC. It codes for CASSSRGQGGSYEQYF.

J is TRBJ2-7 and V is TRBV2; D unresolved. CDR3 length: 12 amino acids. V lost 10 bases, J lost 2 bases, and 12 bases lay in between. The germline gives CDR1 SNHLY, CDR2 FYNNEI. As DNA, the CDR3 is TGTGCCACCGGGTCCCAACCCTACGAGCAGTACTTC. Translating it yields CATGSQPYEQYF.

The CDR3 protein is CASSFGAGQAPEQFF. The CDR3 DNA sequence: TGTGCCAGCAGCTTCGGCGCGGGACAGGCCCCTGAGCAGTTCTTC. The genes are TRBV7-9 and TRBJ2-1, with 8 bases matching TRBD1. The trim removed 3 bases at V and 9 bases at J, leaving 10 bases unmatched. This CDR3 has 15 amino acids. The germline gives CDR1 SEHNR, CDR2 FQNEAQ (reference sequence).

This clone was seen only a few times. The chain couples TRBV5-1 to TRBJ2-7; perhaps TRBD1 as D (5 bases). The V gene lost 4 bases and the J gene lost 2 bases, with 16 bases spanning the gap. The CDR3 contains 15 residues. CDR1 and CDR2 from the germline V gene are SGHRS and YFSETQ. The CDR3 reads CASSPSFAGPYEQYF. CDR3 coding DNA: TGCGCCAGCAGCCCATCCTTCGCAGGGCCCTACGAGCAGTACTTC.

V gene TRBV9 combines with J gene TRBJ2-7, with 11 bases aligning to TRBD1. This CDR3 spans 15 amino acids. V lost 0 bases to trimming and J lost 4 bases; unmatched junction nucleotides: 3. Germline V lookup: CDR1 SGDLS, CDR2 YYNGEE. Here the CDR3 reads CASSVGTGGDYEQYF. DNA of the CDR3: TGTGCCAGCAGCGTAGGGACAGGGGGCGATTACGAGCAGTACTTC.

V is TRBV19 and J is TRBJ1-6; no firm D call. V lost 9 bases to trimming and J lost 9 bases, with 21 bases between them. Germline lookup yields CDR1 LNHDA and CDR2 SQIVND (reference sequence). There are 15 residues in the CDR3. The CDR3 reads CASADSELPFSPLHF. In DNA, the CDR3 is TGTGCCAGCGCCGATTCGGAGCTACCCTTTTCACCCCTCCACTTT.

The rearrangement joins TRBV2 to TRBJ2-7, with a possible D match to TRBD1 (5 bases). Germline V CDR1 and CDR2: SNHLY, FYNNEI. Trimming removed 7 bases at V and 5 bases at J, with 15 bases between. The CDR3 totals 13 residues. CDR3 DNA sequence: TGTGCCAGCAACTATGGGGCATTAGACGAGCAGTACTTC. It specifies CASNYGALDEQYF.